This T cell receptor (beta chain) was recorded in a study of shared clonotypes between healthy human individuals. The CDR3 is 16 residues long. Germline CDR1 reads SGHNT; CDR2 reads YYREEE (reference sequence). Trimming removed 4 bases from V and 6 bases from J; junction bases left unmatched: 8. TCRdb's table, derived via immunoSEQ multiplex PCR, lists solely in-frame clones and lacks some. Here the sample spans about 1.1 million clones, roughly 77% being singletons. This rearrangement joins TRBV5-4 to TRBJ2-3, with 13 bases lining up with TRBD2. Sample: memory CD4+ T cells from PBMCs. Subset defined: CD45RA-negative fraction. This clonotype was obtained from a young man in good health. Some clones in this sample may be carry-over from other donors' samples. Here the CDR3 reads CASSRRTSGRSDTQYF. Here the CDR3 DNA reads TGTGCCAGCAGCCGTAGGACTAGCGGGAGATCCGATACGCAGTATTTT.